What follows are 23 T cell receptor beta chains derived from one specimen sequenced in a study of graft-versus-host responses after intestinal transplantation. Sequenced by immunoSEQ multiplex PCR; TCRdb stores in-frame clones only, minus some. The top ten hold about 0.51% of the sample, which has 120,000 or so clones, about 93% seen once. Their antigens are not known. The sample in question was unstimulated CD8+ T cells sorted from spleen or lymph node cells, obtained before intestinal transplant. These receptors all come from a human donor who received an intestinal transplant.

The rearrangement uses TRBV2 and TRBJ2-5, with D hard to call. The germline gives CDR1 SNHLY, CDR2 FYNNEI. This CDR3 comprises 12 residues. V gave up 6 bases and J gave up 5 bases, with 10 bases separating them. The CDR3 is CASRDRSETQYF. The CDR3 coding sequence is TGTGCCAGCAGGGACCGATCGGAGACCCAGTACTTC.

This clone was recorded only once. The chain employs TRBV4-2 and TRBJ1-1, with D possibly TRBD1 on 6 matching bases. Per the germline V gene, CDR1 is LGHNA and CDR2 is YNFKEQ. CDR3 size: 12 residues. Trimming stripped 3 bases from V and 7 bases from J, with 9 bases between. In nucleotides, the CDR3 is TGTGCCAGCAGCCAGGGGGCGGATGAAGCTTTCTTT. Translating it yields CASSQGADEAFF.

Here the CDR3 DNA reads TGTGCCAGAAGCTTAGTACTAGCCTCATACGAGCAGTACTTC. Translated, it gives CARSLVLASYEQYF. The V gene is TRBV7-5, the J gene TRBJ2-7; the DNA was not compared with TRBD2, the D call given in the table. TRBV7-5 is annotated as a pseudogene. The CDR3 is made up of 14 amino acids.

The chain links TRBV7-9 to TRBJ2-2, with D tentatively TRBD2 (6 bases). Germline values: CDR1 SEHNR, CDR2 FQNEAQ (reference sequence). With 2 bases removed from V and 6 bases from J, the gap between germline ends came to 13 bases. This CDR3 comprises 15 residues. The chain's CDR3 is CASSLFREKAGELFF. In DNA, the CDR3 is TGTGCCAGCAGCTTATTCCGGGAGAAGGCCGGGGAGCTGTTTTTT.

The chain couples TRBV10-2 to TRBJ2-5, with D perhaps matching TRBD2 (6 bases). CDR3 length: 17 residues. Germline CDR1 and CDR2: WSHSY and SAAADI. Trimming shortened V by 6 bases and J by 0 bases, and 20 bases separated the two germline ends. For the CDR3, the DNA is TGCGCCAGCAGCTCTCTTAGCTCGGGGGAGGACCAAGAGACCCAGTACTTC. Protein sequence: CASSSLSSGEDQETQYF.

The V gene is TRBV7-6, the J gene TRBJ1-3, with D uncertain. This CDR3 has 15 amino acids. Germline V CDR1 and CDR2: SGHVS, FNYEAQ. Trimming shortened V by 2 bases and J by 1 base, and 9 bases separated the two germline ends. The DNA of the CDR3 is TGTGCCAGCAGCTTAAGCGGGCTGTCTGGAAACACCATATATTTT. This translates into CASSLSGLSGNTIYF.

V and J are TRBV27 and TRBJ2-7, with D uncertain. V lost 4 bases and J lost 2, with 6 bases in between. This CDR3 contains 12 residues. Germline lookup yields CDR1 MNHEY and CDR2 SMNVEV (reference sequence). The CDR3 here is CASSSGPYEQYF. CDR3 DNA sequence: TGTGCCAGCAGTTCTGGACCCTACGAGCAGTACTTC.

The V gene is TRBV30, the J gene TRBJ1-1; D is uncertain. The V gene's germline CDR1 is GTSNPN and CDR2 SVGIG (reference sequence). Trimming removed 3 bases from V and 7 bases from J, with 9 bases in between. This CDR3 is built from 11 residues. The CDR3 DNA follows: TGTGCCTGGAGAGGTGGCGGTGAAGCTTTCTTT. It yields the protein CAWRGGGEAFF.

The J gene is TRBJ2-1, the V gene TRBV28, with TRBD1 as a possible D gene (5 bases). Trimming left V 2 bases short and J 0 bases short, with 5 bases between. In germline, CDR1 is MDHEN, CDR2 SYDVKM. This CDR3 region has 14 residues. The CDR3 here is CASSLRGSYNEQFF. DNA of the CDR3: TGTGCCAGCAGTTTAAGGGGCTCCTACAATGAGCAGTTCTTC.

The rearrangement uses TRBV11-2 and TRBJ1-1; D gene uncertain. Trimming took off 5 bases at V and 1 base at J, with 8 bases between the two ends. This CDR3 has 13 residues. Germline CDR1 reads SGHAT; CDR2 reads FQNNGV. The CDR3 DNA follows: TGTGCCAGCAGCCGGACTGGGAACACTGAAGCTTTCTTT. Its protein is CASSRTGNTEAFF.

The rearrangement links TRBV19 to TRBJ2-1, with 9 bases identical to TRBD2. The CDR3 is made up of 16 amino acids. V lost 5 bases, J lost 2 bases, and 7 bases stayed unmatched. Germline CDR1 reads LNHDA; CDR2 reads SQIVND (reference sequence). CDR3 region: CASSLSGSPPYNEQFF. CDR3 bases: TGTGCCAGTAGTCTTAGCGGGAGCCCTCCCTACAATGAGCAGTTCTTC.

This clone came up once. The CDR3 reads CASTPPPSGRTYEQYF. DNA for the CDR3: TGTGCCAGCACCCCCCCGCCTAGCGGGAGGACCTACGAGCAGTACTTC. The rearrangement joins TRBV28 to TRBJ2-7; 11 nucleotides match TRBD2. Germline-derived CDR1 and CDR2 are MDHEN and SYDVKM. The CDR3 runs 16 residues. V lost 7 bases, J lost 2 bases, and 10 bases stayed unmatched.

The rearrangement links TRBV9 to TRBJ2-1; no firm D call. CDR1 and CDR2 from the germline V gene are SGDLS and YYNGEE. Trimming took off 3 bases at V and 5 bases at J, with 3 bases between the two ends. CDR3 length: 11 residues. Written as DNA, the CDR3 is TGTGCCAGCAGCGGTAACAATGAGCAGTTCTTC. Translated: CASSGNNEQFF.

The chain's CDR3 is CASSFSGGANEQFF. The CDR3 nucleotides read TGTGCCAGCAGCTTTAGCGGTGGGGCGAATGAGCAGTTCTTC. The chain employs TRBV7-6 and TRBJ2-1; D may be TRBD2 (6 bases). The CDR3 totals 14 residues. CDR1 is SGHVS, CDR2 FNYEAQ, per germline. The V end lost 3 bases, the J end lost 7 bases, and 13 bases lay between the germline ends. Combining the CDR3 with reference TRBV7-6 and TRBJ2-1 gives the whole variable domain GAGVSQSPRYKVTKRGQDVALRCDPISGHVSLYWYRQALGQGPEFLTYFNYEAQQDKSGLPNDRFSAERPEGSISTLTIQRTEQRDSAMYRCASSFSGGANEQFFGPGTRLTVL.

The chain is built from TRBV7-8 and TRBJ2-2, with TRBD2 matching 9 bases. The CDR3 is 16 amino acids. V shed 2 bases, J shed 5 bases, and the junction held 6 bases outside the gene matches. Germline-derived CDR1 and CDR2 are SGHVS and FQNEAQ. The CDR3 spells CASSLLAGRGTGELFF. The CDR3, as DNA: TGTGCCAGCAGCTTACTAGCGGGGAGGGGTACCGGGGAGCTGTTTTTT.

The CDR3 spells CASSTSGTSEQFF. CDR3 nucleotide sequence: TGTGCCAGTAGTACTAGCGGGACCAGCGAGCAGTTCTTC. The chain is built from TRBV19 and TRBJ2-1; TRBD2 agrees at 9 bases. V shed 4 bases, J shed 10 bases, and the junction held 5 bases outside the gene matches. Germline assignment: CDR1 LNHDA and CDR2 SQIVND (reference sequence). This CDR3 comprises 13 residues. The whole variable domain, filled in from reference TRBV19 and TRBJ2-1, reads DGGITQSPKYLFRKEGQNVTLSCEQNLNHDAMYWYRQDPGQGLRLIYYSQIVNDFQKGDIAEGYSVSREKKESFPLTVTSAQKNPTAFYLCASSTSGTSEQFFGPGTRLTVL.

Regarding this clone: One end of the junction does not line up with germline, which may come from a read error. In DNA form, the CDR3 reads TGTGCCAGCGCGGACTCCCCTAGCATAGATACGCAGTATTTT. The encoded protein is CASADSPSIDTQYF. V and J are TRBV6-5 and TRBJ2-3; TRBD2 might be the D (5 bases). The CDR3 consists of 14 residues. Germline CDR1 and CDR2: MNHEY and SVGAGI.

The chain uses TRBV19 and TRBJ2-1; 7 bases agree with TRBD2. The CDR3 sequence is 13 residues long. Germline lookup yields CDR1 LNHDA and CDR2 SQIVND (reference sequence). Losses at the gene ends were 11 bases for V and 2 bases for J; bases not matched to a gene: 6. In DNA, the CDR3 is TGTGCCTGCGGGAGTAGGGCCTACAATGAGCAGTTCTTC. Translated: CACGSRAYNEQFF.

The rearrangement links TRBV27 to TRBJ2-7; 10 bases are shared with TRBD2. Per the germline V gene, CDR1 is MNHEY and CDR2 is SMNVEV (reference sequence). The junction had 12 bases not matched to a gene; V was cut back by 3 bases and J by 7 bases. This CDR3 has 16 residues. The CDR3 is CASSLALAGLRGEQYF. The DNA of the CDR3 is TGTGCCAGCAGTTTGGCACTAGCGGGACTCCGAGGAGAGCAGTACTTC.

The V gene is TRBV7-8, the J gene TRBJ1-4; unclear D gene. Trimming stripped 3 bases from V and 8 bases from J, with 19 bases between. The germline CDR1 and CDR2 sequences are SGHVS and FQNEAQ. The CDR3 loop spans 16 amino acids. DNA for the CDR3: TGTGCCAGCAGCTTCTCTCCCGGGGAGGAAAAGGAAAAACTGTTTTTT. Translated, it gives CASSFSPGEEKEKLFF.

The V and J genes are TRBV6-6 and TRBJ2-5; D is perhaps TRBD1 (6 bases). The germline V gene encodes CDR1 MNHNY and CDR2 SVGAGI (reference sequence). This CDR3 has 15 residues. Trimming left V 0 bases short and J 0 bases short, with 8 bases between. The CDR3 DNA follows: TGTGCCAGCAGTTACTCCCACAGGGACCAAGAGACCCAGTACTTC. Protein: CASSYSHRDQETQYF.

The CDR3 coding sequence is TGTGCCAGCAGCCAGGGGAGAGACTCTGGAAACACCATATATTTT. It encodes CASSQGRDSGNTIYF. The chain employs TRBV7-4 and TRBJ1-3; D possibly corresponds to TRBD1 (6 bases). CDR3 length equals 15 residues. V lost 5 bases and J lost 0, with 11 bases in between. Germline V CDR1 and CDR2: SGHVT, SQSDAQ.

This clone is a singleton in its sample. Other DNA sequences in this sample translate to the same CDR3. The V gene is TRBV27, the J gene TRBJ2-7; TRBD1 agrees at 7 bases. The CDR3 has 13 residues. Germline V gene sequence: CDR1 MNHEY, CDR2 SMNVEV (reference sequence). With 6 bases clipped from V and 4 bases from J, the junction kept 6 bases outside the gene matches. The CDR3 DNA reads as TGTGCCAGCAGCCTGACAGGGTCTTACGAGCAGTACTTC. Translating it yields CASSLTGSYEQYF.